Listed below are T cell receptor beta chains from one sample, sequenced in a study of shared clonotypes between healthy human individuals. Method: immunoSEQ multiplex PCR; TCRdb's copy keeps in-frame clones and lacks some. Here the sample spans 1.5 million to 2.5 million clones, less than 95% being singletons. The source material was naive CD8+ T cells sorted from blood. The receptors stem from a man in his late teens or twenties in good health. Each CDR3 is given with its conserved first and last residue. Each record gives: CDR3 protein, CDR3 DNA, V gene, CDR3 length, clone size, D gene, J gene. D genes are given only for firm matches. A row's size may be missing; if present it is once, few, many or a size class.

cdr3_aa: CASSLQEDYEQYF; cdr3_nt: TGTGCCAGCAGCTTACAGGAGGACTACGAGCAGTACTTC; v_call: TRBV7-6; cdr3_length: 13; clone_size: .; d_call: .; j_call: TRBJ2-7
cdr3_aa: CASSIPYSYNEQFF; cdr3_nt: TGTGCCAGTAGTATACCCTACTCCTACAATGAGCAGTTCTTC; v_call: TRBV19; cdr3_length: 14; clone_size: .; d_call: .; j_call: TRBJ2-1
cdr3_aa: CASSNAEHYEWETQYF; cdr3_nt: TGTGCCAGCAGCAACGCGGAACATTACGAATGGGAGACCCAGTACTTC; v_call: TRBV11-2; cdr3_length: 16; clone_size: .; d_call: .; j_call: TRBJ2-5
cdr3_aa: CASSFEGGPTDTQYF; cdr3_nt: TGTGCCAGCAGTTTTGAGGGGGGGCCCACAGATACGCAGTATTTT; v_call: TRBV28; cdr3_length: 15; clone_size: .; d_call: .; j_call: TRBJ2-3
cdr3_aa: CASSLRGGYEKLFF; cdr3_nt: TGTGCCAGCAGTTTGCGGGGGGGGTATGAAAAACTGTTTTTT; v_call: TRBV27; cdr3_length: 14; clone_size: .; d_call: .; j_call: TRBJ1-4
cdr3_aa: CASSLSSSGHNSPLHF; cdr3_nt: TGTGCCAGCAGTTTATCTTCCAGCGGCCATAATTCACCCCTCCACTTT; v_call: TRBV27; cdr3_length: 16; clone_size: few; d_call: .; j_call: TRBJ1-6
cdr3_aa: CASSYLRLGNQPQHF; cdr3_nt: TGTGCCAGCAGTTACCTTCGGTTGGGCAATCAGCCCCAGCATTTT; v_call: TRBV6-6; cdr3_length: 15; clone_size: .; d_call: .; j_call: TRBJ1-5
cdr3_aa: CASSPLAGGGADEQFF; cdr3_nt: TGTGCCAGCAGCCCATTGGCTGGCGGGGGGGCCGATGAGCAGTTCTTC; v_call: TRBV9; cdr3_length: 16; clone_size: .; d_call: TRBD2; j_call: TRBJ2-1
cdr3_aa: CASSIPGGGMDGYTF; cdr3_nt: TGTGCCAGCAGTATCCCCGGGGGGGGTATGGATGGCTACACCTTC; v_call: TRBV7-9; cdr3_length: 15; clone_size: .; d_call: .; j_call: TRBJ1-2
cdr3_aa: CATSMGVAGGYNEQFF; cdr3_nt: TGTGCCACCAGCATGGGGGTAGCGGGGGGATACAATGAGCAGTTCTTC; v_call: TRBV15; cdr3_length: 16; clone_size: .; d_call: TRBD2; j_call: TRBJ2-1
cdr3_aa: CASSPSWNHEQYF; cdr3_nt: TGTGCCAGCAGCCCCTCATGGAACCACGAGCAGTACTTC; v_call: TRBV5-6; cdr3_length: 13; clone_size: .; d_call: .; j_call: TRBJ2-7
cdr3_aa: CASTAGETGELFF; cdr3_nt: TGTGCCAGCACCGCAGGGGAGACCGGGGAGCTGTTTTTT; v_call: TRBV9; cdr3_length: 13; clone_size: .; d_call: .; j_call: TRBJ2-2
cdr3_aa: CASSETDPSSYNSPLHF; cdr3_nt: TGTGCCAGCAGTGAAACAGACCCTAGCTCCTATAATTCACCCCTCCACTTT; v_call: TRBV6-1; cdr3_length: 17; clone_size: .; d_call: .; j_call: TRBJ1-6
cdr3_aa: CASRSPGASSGANVLTF; cdr3_nt: TGTGCCAGCAGAAGTCCCGGGGCCTCCTCTGGGGCCAACGTCCTGACTTTC; v_call: TRBV28; cdr3_length: 17; clone_size: .; d_call: .; j_call: TRBJ2-6
cdr3_aa: CASSRGWGGIEPQHF; cdr3_nt: TGTGCCAGCAGCCGAGGATGGGGGGGCATCGAGCCCCAGCATTTT; v_call: TRBV7-9; cdr3_length: 15; clone_size: .; d_call: .; j_call: TRBJ1-5
cdr3_aa: CASSSGGGDEQFF; cdr3_nt: TGTGCCAGCAGTTCCGGCGGGGGGGATGAGCAGTTCTTC; v_call: TRBV27; cdr3_length: 13; clone_size: .; d_call: TRBD2; j_call: TRBJ2-1
cdr3_aa: CASSYRWADGYTF; cdr3_nt: TGTGCCAGCAGTTATCGGTGGGCTGATGGCTACACCTTC; v_call: TRBV6-5; cdr3_length: 13; clone_size: .; d_call: .; j_call: TRBJ1-2
cdr3_aa: CASGPGTGFYEQYF; cdr3_nt: TGTGCTAGTGGACCCGGGACAGGCTTCTACGAGCAGTACTTC; v_call: TRBV12-5; cdr3_length: 14; clone_size: .; d_call: TRBD1; j_call: TRBJ2-7